The T cell receptor beta chain described here comes from a study of blood T cell repertoires in COVID-19. Study-wide background: Samples came from the United States, Italy and Spain, spanning acute and convalescent COVID-19. Nucleic acid was either cDNA or gDNA, and it came from T cells, B-cell-depleted T cells, or PBMCs.

Germline values: CDR1 MNHNY, CDR2 SVGAGI (reference sequence). The CDR3 totals 14 residues. V gave up 6 bases and J gave up 7 bases; unmatched junction bases: 10. Authors' analysis steps: How many nucleated cells were present was estimated from reference gene primer amplification. TCRdb's copy holds only in-frame clones and misses some; the assay was immunoSEQ multiplex PCR. V, J and clone size are those of that table, while D and trimming were read from the DNA. The sample lists 120,000 to 150,000 clones, roughly four fifths occurring once. The sequencing sample was made of peripheral blood. The chain is built from TRBV6-6 and TRBJ1-1; 8 nucleotides line up with TRBD1. This TCR was sampled from a human donor with acute or convalescent COVID-19. The donor label of this sample is uncertain. In DNA form, the CDR3 reads TGTGCCAGCAGAGACGGACAGGGCCGTGGTGAAGCTTTCTTT. Translated, it gives CASRDGQGRGEAFF.